A selection of T cell receptor beta chains follows, all from one sample in a study of control samples from healthy donors and cancer patients. Sequenced by immunoSEQ multiplex PCR; TCRdb stores in-frame clones only, minus some. The repertoire includes roughly 120,000 clones, around 89% of them detected once, and roughly 18% sits in the top ten. Input material: blood. The source is a woman in her 50s in good health. Each CDR3 is given with its conserved first and last residue. A D gene is named only where the DNA matches it firmly. Rows may omit the clone size; those that give it use once, few, many or a size class.

clone_size j_call d_call v_call cdr3_nt cdr3_aa
NA TRBJ1-6 NA TRBV5-4 TGTGCCAGCAGATCGGGTCCCCTTACACCCCTCCACTTT CASRSGPLTPLHF
NA TRBJ1-3 NA TRBV5-5 TGTGCCAGCAGCTACGAAGCCGACAGGTGGGGAAACACCATATATTTT CASSYEADRWGNTIYF
NA TRBJ2-3 TRBD2 TRBV3-1/TRBV3-2 TGTGCCAGCAGCCAAGATCCAGCTAGCGGGAGAACAGATACGCAGTATTTT CASSQDPASGRTDTQYF
NA TRBJ1-4 NA TRBV21-1 TGTGCCAGCGTCGGTAGGACTAATGAAAAACTGTTTTTT CASVGRTNEKLFF
few TRBJ2-7 TRBD1 TRBV18 TGTGCCAGCTCATCCTCGACAGGGCGATCCTCCTACGAGCAGTACTTC CASSSSTGRSSYEQYF
NA TRBJ1-3 NA TRBV10-3 TGTGCCATCAGACCAACAGGGATCTCTGGAAACACCATATATTTT CAIRPTGISGNTIYF
NA TRBJ2-5 NA TRBV12-3/TRBV12-4 TGTGCCAGCAGATCGGGCCTTAGGGAGACCCAGTACTTC CASRSGLRETQYF
NA TRBJ2-3 NA TRBV30 TGTGCCTGGAGTGTACGGGCTGATACGCAGTATTTT CAWSVRADTQYF
few TRBJ2-7 NA TRBV6-1 TGTGCCAGCAGTGAGATTGCCCTTACCTACGAGCAGTACTTC CASSEIALTYEQYF
NA TRBJ1-1 NA TRBV6-5 TGTGCCAGCAGTTACGCCAGGGGAAGAGCTTTCTTT CASSYARGRAFF
NA TRBJ1-4 NA TRBV18 TGTGCCAGCTCACGCCCCGGGGCCCTGGACGGAAAACTGTTTTTT CASSRPGALDGKLFF
once TRBJ2-3 TRBD2 TRBV19 TGTGCCAGTAGTATGGCTAGCGGGGGCCTGGATACGCAGTATTTT CASSMASGGLDTQYF
few TRBJ1-1 NA TRBV28 TGTGCCACCAGCCAGGGAAGGAGGACTGAAGCTTTCTTT CATSQGRRTEAFF
NA TRBJ1-2 NA TRBV5-4 TGTGCCAGCAGCGTGGGCAGGGCTGGTGCTAACTATGGCTACACCTTC CASSVGRAGANYGYTF
NA TRBJ1-2 NA TRBV5-6 TGTGCCAGCAGCACCGACAGAGGGTATGGCTACACCTTC CASSTDRGYGYTF
NA TRBJ1-1 NA TRBV2 TGTGCCAGCAGGTTCAGGGAGAACACTGAAGCTTTCTTT CASRFRENTEAFF
NA TRBJ1-1 NA TRBV12-3/TRBV12-4 TGTGCCAGCAGTGGACGGGCGGGTGAAGCTTTCTTT CASSGRAGEAFF